The clone carrying this T cell receptor beta chain showed up just a few times. Its specificity is unknown. The data belong to a study of T-cell reconstitution after alpha-beta-depleted transplantation in children. Study results and limitations: Certain patients had high TCRbeta diversity at day 60, and it came from recipient T cells and thymic progenitors that survived. Several hundred graft clones that had expanded were reportedly the source of alpha-beta T cells about two months after transplant. T-cell counts and diversity were attributed mostly to newly produced T cells one year after transplant.

Unique molecular identifiers were incorporated into the prepared TCRbeta library. TCRdb called the PCR reads again in MiXCR, with one record for every CDR3 protein. Of about 310,000 distinct CDR3 sequences detected, approximately 23% appear once; the ten largest clones hold roughly 9.7%. CDR1 and CDR2 from the germline V gene are DFQATT and SNEGSKA (reference sequence). This CDR3 has 14 amino acids. Trimming took 4 bases from V and 0 from J, leaving 13 bases between them. The TCR originated in a male patient between 10 and 17 years old who had a stem cell transplant for acute lymphoblastic leukemia, so the T cells may come from the graft donor. This sample comprised PBMCs, mostly from graft donor cells, obtained 180 days after TCRalphabeta/CD19-depleted stem cell transplant. V usage is TRBV20-1 and J usage is TRBJ2-7; possible D gene TRBD2, 6 bases. The CDR3 coding sequence is TGCAGTGCTATTGCCAGGAGGGCCTCCTACGAGCAGTACTTC. Its protein is CSAIARRASYEQYF.